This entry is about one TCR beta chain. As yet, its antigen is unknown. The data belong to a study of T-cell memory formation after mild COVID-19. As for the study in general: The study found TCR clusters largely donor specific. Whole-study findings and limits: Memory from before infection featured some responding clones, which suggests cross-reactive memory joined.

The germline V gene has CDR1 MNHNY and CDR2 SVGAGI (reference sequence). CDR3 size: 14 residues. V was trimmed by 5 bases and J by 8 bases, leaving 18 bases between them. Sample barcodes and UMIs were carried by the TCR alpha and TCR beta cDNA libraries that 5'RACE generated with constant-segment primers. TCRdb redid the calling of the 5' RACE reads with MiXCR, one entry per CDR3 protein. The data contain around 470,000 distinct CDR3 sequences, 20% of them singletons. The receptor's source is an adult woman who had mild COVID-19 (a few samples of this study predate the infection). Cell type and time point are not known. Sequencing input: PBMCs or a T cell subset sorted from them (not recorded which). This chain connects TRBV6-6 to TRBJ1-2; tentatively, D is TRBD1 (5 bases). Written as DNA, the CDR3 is TGTGCCAGCAGTGACGCAGCAGGGCCTCGGGGCTACACCTTC. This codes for CASSDAAGPRGYTF.